This entry features one T cell receptor (beta chain) sequence. The sample originates from a study of blood T cell repertoires in COVID-19. Across the study: The analysed material was cDNA or gDNA that came from T cells, B-cell-depleted T cells, or PBMCs.

The germline V and J ends were trimmed by 2 bases and 3 bases, with 11 bases remaining between them. The germline V gene has CDR1 SEHNR and CDR2 FQNEAQ (reference sequence). The CDR3 totals 15 residues. Recruits, aged roughly 18 to 95 years, lived in under 25 US areas. Assignment of participants to cohorts was predicated upon participant-reported clinical history. As originally analysed: Reference gene primer amplification yielded estimated nucleated cell counts. Repertoires were generated with immunoSEQ multiplex PCR, while TCRdb's copy carries only in-frame clones and drops some. Clone size and V and J calls were adopted from that table, with D and trimming inferred from the DNA. The data contain about 220,000 clones, roughly 85% of them singletons.

This TCR derives from a woman between 45 and 60 years old who had been exposed to COVID-19. This chain links TRBV7-9 with TRBJ1-3; D uncertain. Sequenced input: PBMCs or T cells enriched from blood (not recorded which). The chain's CDR3 is CASSLLQGGGNTIYF. The CDR3 coding sequence is TGTGCCAGCAGCTTACTACAAGGAGGTGGAAACACCATATATTTT. The complete variable domain, with remaining parts taken from reference TRBV7-9 and TRBJ1-3, reads DTGVSQNPRHKITKRGQNVTFRCDPISEHNRLYWYRQTLGQGPEFLTYFQNEAQLEKSRLLSDRFSAERPKGSFSTLEIQRTEQGDSAMYLCASSLLQGGGNTIYFGEGSWLTVV.